The 13 T cell receptor beta chains below all came from one sample that was sequenced in a study of blood T cell repertoires in COVID-19. The repertoire was sequenced with immunoSEQ multiplex PCR; TCRdb's copy has only in-frame clones and lacks some. The sample lists some 68,000 clones, roughly nine tenths occurring once. The sample consisted of peripheral blood. These receptors were obtained from a man between 45 and 60 years old with acute or convalescent COVID-19.

The gene calls are TRBV19 and TRBJ1-1; 9 bases are shared with TRBD1. The CDR3 sequence is 15 residues long. After removal of 4 bases from V and 4 bases from J, the junction contained 7 bases not matched to a gene. Germline lookup yields CDR1 LNHDA and CDR2 SQIVND (reference sequence). CDR3 DNA: TGTGCCAGTAGTACCCCCGGACAGGGGACCACTGAAGCTTTCTTT. This encodes CASSTPGQGTTEAFF.

This chain connects TRBV7-9 to TRBJ2-3, with TRBD2 as a possible D gene (5 bases). V was pared by 1 base and J by 4 bases, with 15 bases between. This CDR3 comprises 16 residues. Germline lookup yields CDR1 SEHNR and CDR2 FQNEAQ (reference sequence). The chain's CDR3 is CASSLDRERRADTQYF. The CDR3 DNA sequence: TGTGCCAGCAGCTTAGATAGGGAAAGGCGGGCAGATACGCAGTATTTT. Complete variable domain (other parts from reference TRBV7-9 and TRBJ2-3): DTGVSQNPRHKITKRGQNVTFRCDPISEHNRLYWYRQTLGQGPEFLTYFQNEAQLEKSRLLSDRFSAERPKGSFSTLEIQRTEQGDSAMYLCASSLDRERRADTQYFGPGTRLTVL.

The chain joins TRBV6-2 or TRBV6-3 to TRBJ1-5; no clear D. Germline-derived CDR1 and CDR2 are MNHEY and SVGEGT. The CDR3 has 15 amino acids. V lost 4 bases, J lost 0 bases, and 10 bases lay in between. CDR3 in amino acids: CASSWATYSNQPQHF. In nucleotides, the CDR3 is TGTGCCAGCAGTTGGGCGACGTATAGCAATCAGCCCCAGCATTTT.

The rearrangement uses TRBV10-3 and TRBJ2-1; 14 bases align to TRBD2. The germline CDR1 and CDR2 sequences are ENHRY and SYGVKD. The CDR3 length is 12 residues. Trimming removed 8 bases from V and 15 bases from J; junction bases left unmatched: 6. Here the CDR3 reads CAIGTSGSGLFF. The CDR3 DNA reads TGTGCCATCGGGACTAGCGGGAGTGGACTGTTCTTC.

The rearrangement uses TRBV4-3 and TRBJ1-3, with 7 bases aligning to TRBD1. Germline-derived CDR1 and CDR2 are LGHNA and YSLEER. CDR3 length: 15 amino acids. V was clipped by 4 bases and J by 9 bases; unmatched bases: 12. The DNA of the CDR3 is TGCGCCAGCAGCCTTAACAGGGGAACCGAGGGCACCATATATTTT. It yields the protein CASSLNRGTEGTIYF.

Concerning this clone itself: In the same sample, other DNA sequences code for this CDR3. V usage is TRBV12-3 or TRBV12-4 and J usage is TRBJ2-5; 7 nucleotides match TRBD1. V was pared by 6 bases and J by 4 bases, with 5 bases of the junction left unmatched. The CDR3 sequence is 13 residues long. DNA of the CDR3: TGTGCCAGCAGCCGAACAGGGGTAGAGACCCAGTACTTC. This encodes CASSRTGVETQYF.

CDR3: CASSDSGRRNYNEQFF. The CDR3 DNA sequence: TGCGCCAGCAGTGACTCCGGGAGGCGAAATTACAATGAGCAGTTCTTC. The J gene is TRBJ2-1, the V gene TRBV10-1; the match to TRBD2 covers 7 bases. The germline CDR1 and CDR2 sequences are WNHNN and SYGVQD (reference sequence). The V gene end was trimmed by 3 bases and the J gene end by 4 bases; junction bases not matched to a gene: 9. The CDR3 runs 16 residues.

V usage is TRBV13 and J usage is TRBJ2-2; 13 bases are shared with TRBD2. Per germline, CDR1 PRHDT and CDR2 FYEKMQ (reference sequence). This CDR3 has 16 amino acids. Trimming removed 2 bases from V and 8 bases from J; junction bases left unmatched: 5. The CDR3 here is CASSLSVTSGRGELFF. CDR3 nucleotide sequence: TGTGCCAGCAGCTTAAGTGTGACTAGCGGGAGGGGGGAGCTGTTTTTT.

The chain employs TRBV11-3 and TRBJ1-2; tentatively, D is TRBD1 (6 bases). V was trimmed by 0 bases and J by 7 bases, leaving 21 bases between them. The CDR3 is 17 residues long. Germline V CDR1 and CDR2: SGHNT, YENEEA. The CDR3 sequence: CASSLDGVGTSPGGYTF. CDR3 nucleotides: TGTGCCAGCAGCTTAGATGGGGTCGGGACATCCCCCGGTGGCTACACCTTC.

The chain links TRBV6-5 to TRBJ1-6, with D perhaps matching TRBD1 (6 bases). The germline V gene encodes CDR1 MNHEY and CDR2 SVGAGI. This CDR3 is 12 amino acids long. V lost 7 bases to trimming and J lost 18 bases, with 19 bases between them. The CDR3 is CASIPGQPHPHF. The CDR3 region has the DNA TGTGCCAGCATTCCCGGACAGCCCCATCCCCACTTT.

This chain joins TRBV6-2 or TRBV6-3 and TRBJ1-1, with no clear D. Per germline, CDR1 MNHEY and CDR2 SVGEGT. The CDR3 is 12 residues long. Trimming removed 2 bases from V and 8 bases from J, with 9 bases in between. In DNA form, the CDR3 reads TGTGCCAGCAGTTACATGACTTCAGAAGCTTTCTTT. Amino acids: CASSYMTSEAFF.

This clone has a single count. The chain uses TRBV6-5 and TRBJ1-1; perhaps TRBD1 as D (6 bases). The CDR3 covers 14 residues. V lost 6 bases and J 3 bases, leaving 14 bases between the germline ends. CDR1 is MNHEY and CDR2 is SVGAGI in the germline V gene. In DNA, the CDR3 is TGTGCCAGCAGAGTAGGGGGAAGGGACACTGAAGCTTTCTTT. This gives the protein CASRVGGRDTEAFF.

The chain uses TRBV24-1 and TRBJ1-2; 8 nucleotides match TRBD1. The CDR3 extends over 14 amino acids. CDR1 and CDR2 from the germline V gene are KGHDR and SFDVKD. V lost 4 bases and J lost 8; bases outside the gene matches: 8. CDR3 nucleotide sequence: TGTGCCACCAGTGAGCAAGGACAGGGAGGAGGCTACACCTTC. This sequence encodes CATSEQGQGGGYTF.